The 18 T cell receptor beta chains presented below share a single source sample, sequenced in a study of T-cell reconstitution after alpha-beta-depleted transplantation in children. The library targeted TCRbeta and was prepared with unique molecular identifiers. TCRdb re-called the PCR reads through MiXCR, storing one row per CDR3 protein. The data hold 260,000 or so distinct CDR3 sequences, with approximately 12% observed a single time. Material: PBMCs from the stem cell graft donor, obtained from the stem cell graft. These receptors all stem from a human donor who donated a stem cell graft to a child with acute lymphoblastic leukemia.

This clonotype was observed at least ten times. This chain links TRBV10-3 with TRBJ1-2; no clear D. CDR3 length: 12 amino acids. Germline assignment: CDR1 ENHRY and CDR2 SYGVKD. The V end was cut by 10 bases, the J end by 2 bases, with 11 bases between. The CDR3 reads CATNPGNYGYTF. The CDR3 DNA reads TGTGCCACCAACCCTGGGAACTATGGCTACACCTTC.

This clonotype was counted ten times or more. The chain combines TRBV19 with TRBJ1-1; 9 bases line up with TRBD1. CDR3 length equals 16 residues. Germline V lookup: CDR1 LNHDA, CDR2 SQIVND (reference sequence). V lost 2 bases to trimming and J lost 5 bases; unmatched junction nucleotides: 9. The CDR3 coding sequence is TGTGCCAGTAGTATACTCGCGACAGGGGGTTGGACTGAAGCTTTCTTT. Protein: CASSILATGGWTEAFF. The full variable domain, in which reference TRBV19 and TRBJ1-1 provide the parts outside the CDR3, is DGGITQSPKYLFRKEGQNVTLSCEQNLNHDAMYWYRQDPGQGLRLIYYSQIVNDFQKGDIAEGYSVSREKKESFPLTVTSAQKNPTAFYLCASSILATGGWTEAFFGQGTRLTVV.

The chain links TRBV6-2 or TRBV6-3 to TRBJ2-7, with a weak D call TRBD2 (8 bases). The V end lost 6 bases, the J end lost 2 bases, and 17 bases lay between the germline ends. The CDR3 contains 15 residues. Per the germline V gene, CDR1 is MNHEY and CDR2 is SVGEGT. CDR3 region: CASSGGDRNTYEQYF. CDR3 sequence (DNA): TGTGCCAGCAGCGGGGGGGACAGAAATACCTACGAGCAGTACTTC.

The sample holds many counts of this clonotype. V usage is TRBV10-2 and J usage is TRBJ2-2, with 8 bases that match TRBD1. Trimming cost V 4 bases and J 7 bases; bases outside gene matches: 8. The CDR3 runs to 15 residues. In germline, CDR1 is WSHSY, CDR2 SAAADI. DNA of the CDR3: TGCGCCAGCAGTGTTTCGCAGGGGGCGATCGGGGAGCTGTTTTTT. This codes for CASSVSQGAIGELFF.

This clonotype was recorded many times. The chain recombines TRBV6-6 with TRBJ1-4; D remains unclear. CDR3 size: 13 residues. Trimming stripped 1 base from V and 5 bases from J, with 5 bases between. The germline V gene encodes CDR1 MNHNY and CDR2 SVGAGI (reference sequence). The CDR3 sequence is CASSYLQNEKLFF. The CDR3 DNA follows: TGTGCCAGCAGTTACTTACAGAATGAAAAACTGTTTTTT.

This clonotype was observed at least ten times. The rearrangement links TRBV5-6 to TRBJ2-2, with D possibly being TRBD1 (5 bases). Trimming shortened V by 3 bases and J by 7 bases, and 16 bases separated the two germline ends. In germline, CDR1 is SGHDT, CDR2 YYEEEE. The CDR3 extends over 15 amino acids. For the CDR3, the DNA is TGTGCCAGCAGCTCCTGGGCAGGGCGGAACGGGGAGCTGTTTTTT. Its protein product is CASSSWAGRNGELFF.

This clonotype appeared many times. The chain uses TRBV10-3 and TRBJ1-1; D is undetermined. Germline CDR1 and CDR2: ENHRY and SYGVKD. Trimming took 11 bases from V and 2 from J, leaving 18 bases between them. The CDR3 length is 14 residues. The CDR3 bases are TGTGCCGCCCGACACGAGTCAGCAAACACTGAAGCTTTCTTT. Residues: CAARHESANTEAFF.

This clonotype has a count of ten or more. The gene calls are TRBV6-4 and TRBJ2-1; the D is unclear. Germline loops: CDR1 MRHNA, CDR2 SNTAGT. Trimming removed 0 bases at V and 7 bases at J, with 7 bases between. This CDR3 region has 13 residues. The CDR3 sequence is CASSDSPMNEQFF. In DNA, the CDR3 is TGTGCCAGCAGTGACTCCCCAATGAATGAGCAGTTCTTC.

This clonotype has a count of ten or more. This chain uses TRBV4-2 with TRBJ2-3; 9 positions match TRBD2. Unmatched junction bases numbered 6, after V lost 4 bases and J lost 1 base. Per germline, CDR1 LGHNA and CDR2 YNFKEQ. This CDR3 contains 16 residues. CDR3: CASSLAGGRGTDTQYF. CDR3 in DNA: TGTGCCAGCAGCCTCGCGGGGGGGCGGGGCACAGATACGCAGTATTTT.

This clonotype was detected many times. The genes are TRBV12-3 or TRBV12-4 and TRBJ2-5; no clear D gene. Trimming pared 6 bases from V and 5 bases from J, leaving 10 bases between. This CDR3 has 12 amino acids. This CDR3 is CASSQARETQYF. The DNA for the CDR3 is TGTGCCAGCAGCCAAGCCCGGGAGACCCAGTACTTC.

About this clonotype: A much bigger clone sits one base away, suggesting this may be a read error. The chain couples TRBV6-2 or TRBV6-3 to TRBJ2-1; no firm D call. The length of the CDR3 is 12 residues. CDR1 MNHEY and CDR2 SVGEGT come from the germline V gene. DNA of the CDR3: TGTGCCAGCAGTTACGTCTACAATGAGCACTTCTTC. Translation gives CASSYVYNEHFF.

This clonotype showed up many times. This chain uses TRBV7-2 with TRBJ2-5, with D perhaps TRBD1 (6 bases). This CDR3 spans 15 amino acids. Germline loops: CDR1 SGHTA, CDR2 FQGNSA. V lost 5 bases and J lost 5, with 18 bases in between. CDR3 sequence: CASSQDSGEGETQYF. Here the CDR3 DNA reads TGTGCCAGCAGCCAGGACTCAGGGGAAGGGGAGACCCAGTACTTC.

In regard to this clonotype: This sequence may be a read error, since a much larger clone differs from it by one base. The chain combines TRBV11-2 with TRBJ2-7; D may be TRBD1 (6 bases). Germline V lookup: CDR1 SGHAT, CDR2 FQNNGV. This CDR3 comprises 16 residues. Written as DNA, the CDR3 is TGTGACAGCAGCTCCTCGTCAGGGGATAGGGCCTACGAGCAGTACTTC. Its protein is CDSSSSSGDRAYEQYF.

This clonotype was detected ten times or more. The V and J genes are TRBV12-3 or TRBV12-4 and TRBJ2-5; the match to TRBD1 covers 7 bases. The CDR3 sequence is 14 residues long. The V gene end was trimmed by 7 bases and the J gene end by 0 bases; junction bases not matched to a gene: 5. The CDR3 DNA sequence: TGTGCCAGCAACCTACAGGGGTACCAAGAGACCCAGTACTTC. Translated: CASNLQGYQETQYF.

At least ten counts were recorded for this clonotype. V is TRBV5-6 and J is TRBJ1-1, with D unclear. CDR1 is SGHDT and CDR2 is YYEEEE in the germline V gene. V was pared by 0 bases and J by 5 bases, with 8 bases between. This CDR3 spans 13 amino acids. The CDR3 loop is CASSLVSTTEAFF. CDR3 in DNA: TGTGCCAGCAGCTTGGTATCCACAACTGAAGCTTTCTTT. Based on the CDR3 plus reference TRBV5-6 and TRBJ1-1, the full variable domain is DAGVTQSPTHLIKTRGQQVTLRCSPKSGHDTVSWYQQALGQGPQFIFQYYEEEERQRGNFPDRFSGHQFPNYSSELNVNALLLGDSALYLCASSLVSTTEAFFGQGTRLTVV.

A few counts support this clonotype. V usage is TRBV4-2 and J usage is TRBJ2-7; D uncertain. There are 14 residues in the CDR3. Deletions cut 0 bases from V and 8 bases from J, with 14 bases between. Germline assignment: CDR1 LGHNA and CDR2 YNFKEQ. The CDR3: CASSQDVGPGQQYF. DNA for the CDR3: TGTGCCAGCAGCCAAGATGTCGGACCCGGGCAGCAGTACTTC.

The table lists this clonotype with many counts. The CDR3 DNA reads TGCAGTGCTAGTATTAGGACCGCCGATACGCAGTATTTT. It yields the protein CSASIRTADTQYF. The rearrangement joins TRBV20-1 to TRBJ2-3, with D uncertain. Trimming shortened V by 3 bases and J by 6 bases, and 13 bases separated the two germline ends. This CDR3 comprises 13 residues. Germline CDR1 is DFQATT and CDR2 is SNEGSKA (reference sequence).

The chain links TRBV7-2 to TRBJ2-1; 8 nucleotides align to TRBD2. Germline V gene sequence: CDR1 SGHTA, CDR2 FQGNSA. This CDR3 is built from 15 residues. Trimming took 5 bases from V and 8 from J; bases not matched to a gene: 11. CDR3 loop: CASSRNGGAFDEQFF. The CDR3 DNA is TGTGCCAGCAGCCGAAACGGGGGGGCCTTCGATGAGCAGTTCTTC.